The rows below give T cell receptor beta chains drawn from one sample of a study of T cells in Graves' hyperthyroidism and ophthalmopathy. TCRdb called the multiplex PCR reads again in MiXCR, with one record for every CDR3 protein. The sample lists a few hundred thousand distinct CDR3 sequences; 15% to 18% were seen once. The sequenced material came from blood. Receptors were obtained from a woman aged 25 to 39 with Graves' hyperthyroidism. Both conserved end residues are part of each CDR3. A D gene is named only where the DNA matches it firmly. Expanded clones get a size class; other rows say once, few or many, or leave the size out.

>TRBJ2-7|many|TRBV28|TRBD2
TGTGCCAGCAGTTCCGGACTAGCGGGGTACTACGAGCAGTACTTC
CASSSGLAGYYEQYF
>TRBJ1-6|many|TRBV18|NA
TGTGCCAGCTCACCAGGGCAGAATTCACCCCTCCACTTT
CASSPGQNSPLHF
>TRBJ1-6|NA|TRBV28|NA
TGTGCCAGCAGTCCCACATCAGTCAGATATTCACCCCTCCACTTT
CASSPTSVRYSPLHF
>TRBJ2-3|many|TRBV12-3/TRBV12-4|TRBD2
TGTGCCAGCAGGATGGGACTAGCGGGATTAGATACGCAGTATTTT
CASRMGLAGLDTQYF
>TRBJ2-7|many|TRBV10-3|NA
TGTGCCATCAGTCGTCCCGGGCCGAGCTCCTACGAGCAGTACTTC
CAISRPGPSSYEQYF
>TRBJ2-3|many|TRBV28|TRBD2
TGTGCCAGCAACTCCCCGGGACTAGCGGGCACAGATACGCAGTATTTT
CASNSPGLAGTDTQYF
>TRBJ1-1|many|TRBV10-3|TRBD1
TGTGCCATCAGTGAGGCCCCGACAGGGACTGAAGCTTTCTTT
CAISEAPTGTEAFF
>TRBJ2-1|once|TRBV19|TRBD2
TGTGCCAGTAGTATTTATGCGGGAGGGCAACCTTCCTACAATGAGCAGTTCTTC
CASSIYAGGQPSYNEQFF
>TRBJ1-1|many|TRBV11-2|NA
TGTGCCAGCAGCCCGATCAGGGGGAACACTGAAGCTTTCTTT
CASSPIRGNTEAFF
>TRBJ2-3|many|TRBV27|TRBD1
TGTGCCAGCAGTCACTTTAAAGGGAGACAGGGTAGTACAGATACGCAGTATTTT
CASSHFKGRQGSTDTQYF
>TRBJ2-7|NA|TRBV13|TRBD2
TGTGCCAGCAGGGGTAGCGGGAGGCCCCCCTACGAGCAGTACTTC
CASRGSGRPPYEQYF
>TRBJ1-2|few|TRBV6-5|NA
TGTGCCAGCAGTTACGGGGGGCCCGGGGATAACTATGGCTACACCTTC
CASSYGGPGDNYGYTF
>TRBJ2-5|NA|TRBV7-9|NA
TGTGCCAGCAGCACCACCGGGACCCAAGAGACCCAGTACTTC
CASSTTGTQETQYF
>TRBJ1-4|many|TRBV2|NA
TGTGCCAGCGGGCCCGATGGGAATGAAAAACTGTTTTTT
CASGPDGNEKLFF
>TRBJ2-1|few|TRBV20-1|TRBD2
TGCAGTGCTAGACTAGCGGAAGTTGGGCAGTTCTTC
CSARLAEVGQFF
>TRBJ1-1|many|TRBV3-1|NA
TGTGCCAGCAGCCAAGGGACACTGAACACTGAAGCTTTCTTT
CASSQGTLNTEAFF
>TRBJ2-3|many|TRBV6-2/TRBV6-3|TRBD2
TGTGCCAGCAGTTACGGGACTAGAAACGCAGATACGCAGTATTTT
CASSYGTRNADTQYF
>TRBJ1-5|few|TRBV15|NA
TGTGCCACCAGCAGAGTCCAAGCGGCTCATCAGCCCCAGCATTTT
CATSRVQAAHQPQHF
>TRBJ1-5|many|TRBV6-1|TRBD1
TGTGCCAGCAGCACAAGCGCGGGACAGCACTATAGCAATCAGCCCCAGCATTTT
CASSTSAGQHYSNQPQHF
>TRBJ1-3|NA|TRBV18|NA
TGTGCCAGCTCACCTCGGACGGTGCCTGCTGGAAACACCATATATTTT
CASSPRTVPAGNTIYF